This TCR beta chain was profiled in a study of cytomegalovirus exposure and HLA in healthy donors. Overall study results and limits: Presence/absence analyses assumed roughly uniform sequencing depth across donors, which may not hold.

This clone came up once. Its antigen is unidentified. V lost 1 base to trimming and J lost 6 bases; unmatched junction nucleotides: 4. This CDR3 is 16 amino acids long. From germline, CDR1 is SGHDT and CDR2 YYEEEE. The primer mix had 60 Vbeta and 13 Jbeta primers. Measured with immunoSEQ multiplex PCR; TCRdb has only the in-frame clones, and not every one. Of roughly 150,000 clones in the sample, roughly 84% were seen once. The sample was PBMCs. The gene calls are TRBV5-6 and TRBJ2-2; 12 bases agree with TRBD1. The sequence came from a woman aged 18-35 years in good health and CMV-seronegative. The CDR3 reads CASSLFGTGGSGELFF. Here the CDR3 DNA reads TGTGCCAGCAGCTTGTTTGGGACAGGGGGCTCCGGGGAGCTGTTTTTT.